A selection of T cell receptor beta chains follows, all from one sample in a study of T cells in localized non-small cell lung cancer. TCRdb's copy holds only in-frame clones and misses some; the assay was immunoSEQ multiplex PCR. The sample gives around 1,700 clones, 20% to 25% of which show up once; over 10% is in the top ten. The starting material was lung tumor tissue, obtained before any cancer treatment. These receptors came from a man between 40 and 69 years old with stage III lung adenocarcinoma. The conserved cysteine and the conserved F or W are not part of the CDR3 here. The order of the fields is V gene, clone size, J gene, CDR3 protein. A row's size may be missing; if present it is once, few, many or a size class.

>TRBV28|NA|TRBJ2-7
ASDQGRRKQY
>TRBV9|NA|TRBJ2-1
ASSVVGEGHEQF
>TRBV28|NA|TRBJ2-1
ASRWTHGGAHEQF
>TRBV11-3|medium-sized|TRBJ2-2
ASSLGHGSGELF
>TRBV10-3|NA|TRBJ1-1
AISESGQNTEAF
>TRBV11-3|NA|TRBJ2-3
ASSLGTSGRSDTQY
>TRBV12-5|few|TRBJ1-6
ASMRRGTKNSPLH
>TRBV7-2|few|TRBJ1-1
ASRTSGETEAF
>TRBV11-1|few|TRBJ2-2
ASSLTGLTTGELF
>TRBV6-8|medium-sized|TRBJ1-2
ASTKTGIDGYT
>TRBV9|large|TRBJ2-7
ASSVGGNPYEQY
>TRBV29-1|NA|TRBJ1-1
SVESDSGTEAF
>TRBV4-1|NA|TRBJ1-2
ASSQLGQLVYGYT
>TRBV11-3|large|TRBJ2-3
ASSLEGADGDTQY
>TRBV16|NA|TRBJ1-6
ANSGTYNSPLH
>TRBV11-3|few|TRBJ2-5
ASSLSAASEETQY
>TRBV5-1|NA|TRBJ1-1
ASSPLLVGTEAF
>TRBV25-1|NA|TRBJ1-6
ASSERAESPLH
>TRBV23-1|NA|TRBJ1-4
ASSLDDSEKLF
>TRBV28|NA|TRBJ1-2
ASSLTVGHDGYT
>TRBV5-1|few|TRBJ2-6
ASSLYRASGANVLT
>TRBV25-1|NA|TRBJ1-6
ASSEGPQVGSPLH
>TRBV6-7|few|TRBJ1-5
ASRGGDQPQH
>TRBV29-1|NA|TRBJ2-3
SDSGTGVANTQY
>TRBV28|NA|TRBJ2-3
ASSFLSGTDTQY
>TRBV9|NA|TRBJ2-7
ASSEALAGTEQY
>TRBV7-6|few|TRBJ1-2
ASSPRMTGSYGYT
>TRBV18|NA|TRBJ1-1
ASSRTGDNEAF
>TRBV2|NA|TRBJ1-2
ASTGGPNYGYT
>TRBV19|NA|TRBJ2-3
ASSIARAGLAGGDTQY
>TRBV9|few|TRBJ2-1
ASSVRRAGANNEQF
>TRBV11-3|few|TRBJ1-1
ASSFKTGVTEAF
>TRBV11-3|medium-sized|TRBJ1-1
ASSSEDSQKEAF
>TRBV6-8|NA|TRBJ2-1
ASSEGTGGNEQF
>TRBV30|NA|TRBJ2-1
AWSVLNEQF
>TRBV18|NA|TRBJ1-1
ASSPSGRGNTEAF
>TRBV19|few|TRBJ1-1
ASSMGQPTEAF
>TRBV29-1|NA|TRBJ1-5
SVQLGQQPQH
>TRBV4-1|NA|TRBJ2-1
ASSQDRPSPYNEQF
>TRBV9|NA|TRBJ1-1
ASSQQNTEAF
>TRBV19|NA|TRBJ1-3
ASSIGGSGNTIY
>TRBV30|few|TRBJ2-3
VGTSGGISTDTQY
>TRBV19|NA|TRBJ1-5
ASSISLGNQPQH
>TRBV9|medium-sized|TRBJ1-1
ASSARGDGNTEAF
>TRBV6-8|few|TRBJ2-5
ASSYQDRKETQY
>TRBV28|NA|TRBJ2-1
ASSLDQSRQF
>TRBV18|few|TRBJ2-4
ASSQQGRDIQY
>TRBV11-3|few|TRBJ2-3
ASSGYRGPLSTDTQY
>TRBV7-2|few|TRBJ1-1
ASSSAWGAVTEAF
>TRBV11-3|few|TRBJ2-3
ASSLGLGGTDTQY
>TRBV7-5|NA|TRBJ1-6
ASSFDLDNSPLH
>TRBV12-5|large|TRBJ2-1
ASGLHIDNEQF
>TRBV4-1|NA|TRBJ1-1
ASSHPGRGEAF
>TRBV4-1|few|TRBJ1-1
ASSQEIRVANTEAF
>TRBV6-1|NA|TRBJ2-7
ASSEASMEQY